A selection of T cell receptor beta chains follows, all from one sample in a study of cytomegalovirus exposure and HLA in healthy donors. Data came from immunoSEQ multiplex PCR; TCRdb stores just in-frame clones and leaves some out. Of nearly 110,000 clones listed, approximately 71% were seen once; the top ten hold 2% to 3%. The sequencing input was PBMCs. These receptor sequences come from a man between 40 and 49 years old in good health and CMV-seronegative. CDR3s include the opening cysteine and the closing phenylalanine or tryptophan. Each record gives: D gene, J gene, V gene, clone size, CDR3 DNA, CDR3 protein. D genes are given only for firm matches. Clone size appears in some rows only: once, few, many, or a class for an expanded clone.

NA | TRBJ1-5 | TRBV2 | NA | TGTGCCAGCAGTGACCCCGGACAGAGAACCCGTCAGCCCCAGCATTTT | CASSDPGQRTRQPQHF
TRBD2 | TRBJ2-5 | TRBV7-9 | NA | TGTTCCAGCAGCTCTCGGACTAGCGGGGGGGAAGAGACCCAGTACTTC | CSSSSRTSGGEETQYF
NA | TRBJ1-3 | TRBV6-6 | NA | TGTGCCAGCAGTACCGACAGGACTGGAAACACCATATATTTT | CASSTDRTGNTIYF
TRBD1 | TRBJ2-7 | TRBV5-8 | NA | TGTGCCAGCAGCTTAGGGACAGGCTATAACTCCTACGAGCAGTACTTC | CASSLGTGYNSYEQYF
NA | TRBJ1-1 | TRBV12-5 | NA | TGTGCTAGTGGCCATTCACAGGGACGTACTGAAGCTTTCTTT | CASGHSQGRTEAFF
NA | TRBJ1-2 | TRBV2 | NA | TGTGCCAGCAGTGAAGGATCTTGGGCTGGCTACACCTTC | CASSEGSWAGYTF
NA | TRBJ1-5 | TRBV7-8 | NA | TGTGCCAGCAGCTTAGCACAGGGCATGAGTGTAGGACAGCCCCAGCATTTT | CASSLAQGMSVGQPQHF
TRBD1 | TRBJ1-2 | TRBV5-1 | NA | TGCGCCAGCAGCCCCAACGGAATAACAGGGGTAGACTATGGCTACACCTTC | CASSPNGITGVDYGYTF
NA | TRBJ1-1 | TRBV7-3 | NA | TGTGCCAGCAGTTCCACAGGGTTACCTGAAGCTTTCTTT | CASSSTGLPEAFF
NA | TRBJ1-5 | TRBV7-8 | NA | TGTGCCAGCAGCCTAGACACGGGAAATCAGCCCCAGCATTTT | CASSLDTGNQPQHF
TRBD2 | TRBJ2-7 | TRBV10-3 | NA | TGTGCCATCAGTGAGTTGATGGTCGCGGGGGGAACGAATCCCTACGAGCAGTACTTC | CAISELMVAGGTNPYEQYF
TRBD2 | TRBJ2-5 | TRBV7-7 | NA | TGTGCCAGCAGCCGTTCGCGGGAGGGGGATCAGGAGACCCAGTACTTC | CASSRSREGDQETQYF
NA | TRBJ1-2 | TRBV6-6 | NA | TGTGCCAGCAGTCGGGTCCTCCGGTTCTATGGCTACACCTTC | CASSRVLRFYGYTF
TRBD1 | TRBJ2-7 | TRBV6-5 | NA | TGTGCCAGCAGTAGGGCAGGGGGCCGGGAGCAGTACTTC | CASSRAGGREQYF
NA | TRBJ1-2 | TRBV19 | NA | TGTGCCAGTAGTGACCCGGCAGGGGATAACTATGGCTACACCTTC | CASSDPAGDNYGYTF
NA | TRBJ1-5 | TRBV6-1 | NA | TGTGCCAGCAGTGAAGCCGGCCGCGGCAGGGAGCCCCAGCATTTT | CASSEAGRGREPQHF
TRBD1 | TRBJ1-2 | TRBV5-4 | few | TGTGCCAGCAGCTTGGTTGGGACAGGGTTCGGCTACACCTTC | CASSLVGTGFGYTF
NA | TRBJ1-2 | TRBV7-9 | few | TGTGCCAGCAGCTCCGGGGGGACCGGGACCAACTATGGCTACACCTTC | CASSSGGTGTNYGYTF
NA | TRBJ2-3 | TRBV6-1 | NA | TGTGCCAGCAGTGCACAGGCCAACACAGATACGCAGTATTTT | CASSAQANTDTQYF
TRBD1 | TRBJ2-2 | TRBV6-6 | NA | TGTGCCAGCAGTTTACCGGGACAGAGATCCGGGGAGCTGTTTTTT | CASSLPGQRSGELFF
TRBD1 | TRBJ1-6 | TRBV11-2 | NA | TGTGCCAGCAACGACAGGGGGGCGAATTCACCCCTCCACTTT | CASNDRGANSPLHF
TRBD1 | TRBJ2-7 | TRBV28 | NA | TGTGCCAGCAGTTTAGGACAGGGCCTAAGCTCCTACGAGCAGTACTTC | CASSLGQGLSSYEQYF
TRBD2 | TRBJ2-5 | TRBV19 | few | TGTGCCAGTAGGACAGGGAGGACTAGCGGGGGGACCAGCCAAGAGACCCAGTACTTC | CASRTGRTSGGTSQETQYF
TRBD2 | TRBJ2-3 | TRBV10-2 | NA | TGCGCCAGCACGACTAGCGGGGGAAATACGCAGTATTTT | CASTTSGGNTQYF
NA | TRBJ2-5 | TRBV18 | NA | TGTGCCAGCTCATCCAGACAAGAGACCCAGTACTTC | CASSSRQETQYF
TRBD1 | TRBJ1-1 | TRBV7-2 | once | TGTGCCAGCAGCTTCGCCGGGACAGCCAACACTGAAGCTTTCTTT | CASSFAGTANTEAFF